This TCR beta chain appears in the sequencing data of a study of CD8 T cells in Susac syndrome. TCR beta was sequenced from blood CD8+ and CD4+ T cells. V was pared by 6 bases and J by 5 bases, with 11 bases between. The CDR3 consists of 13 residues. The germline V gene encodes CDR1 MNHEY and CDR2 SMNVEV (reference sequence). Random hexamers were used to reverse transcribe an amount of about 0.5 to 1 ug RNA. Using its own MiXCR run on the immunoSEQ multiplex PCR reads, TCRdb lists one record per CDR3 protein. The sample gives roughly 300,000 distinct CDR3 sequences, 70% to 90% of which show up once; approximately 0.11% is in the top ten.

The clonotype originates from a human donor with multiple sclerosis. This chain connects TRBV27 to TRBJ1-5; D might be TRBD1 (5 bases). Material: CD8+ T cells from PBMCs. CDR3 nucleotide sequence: TGTGCCAGCAGCCATGACAGATATCAGCCCCAGCATTTT. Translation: CASSHDRYQPQHF.